These 27 T cell receptor beta chains share one sample of origin, sequenced in a study of blood T cell repertoires in COVID-19. TCRdb keeps only in-frame clones here, not all; method: immunoSEQ multiplex PCR. In the table there are some 120,000 clones, approximately 74% of which are singletons. Input material: peripheral blood. These TCRs come from a man aged 55 to 70 with acute or convalescent COVID-19.

CDR3 in DNA: TGTGCCAGCAGCCCATTTTTGAACACTGAAGCTTTCTTT. Its translation: CASSPFLNTEAFF. This rearrangement joins TRBV7-8 to TRBJ1-1; D remains unclear. From germline, CDR1 is SGHVS and CDR2 FQNEAQ. Trimming cost V 5 bases and J 0 bases, with 7 bases left between them. This CDR3 contains 13 residues.

The V and J genes are TRBV6-1 and TRBJ1-5; possible D gene TRBD1, 5 bases. CDR1 is MNHNS and CDR2 is SASEGT in the germline V gene. The CDR3 is 14 amino acids. V dropped 0 bases and J dropped 15 bases, with 18 bases sitting between them. The CDR3 nucleotides read TGTGCCAGCAGTGAAGCGGTGAATCAGGGAACAGGGCATTTT. Translated, it gives CASSEAVNQGTGHF.

The genes are TRBV5-4 and TRBJ2-3; TRBD2 matches 15 bases. V was pared by 3 bases and J by 2 bases, with 7 bases of the junction left unmatched. The CDR3 length is 18 residues. Looked up from germline, CDR1 is SGHNT and CDR2 is YYREEE (reference sequence). The CDR3 nucleotides are TGTGCCAGCAGCTGGCAAGGGACTAGCGGGGGGTCCACAGATACGCAGTATTTT. Residues: CASSWQGTSGGSTDTQYF.

As concerns this clone: One junction end disagrees with the germline gene, perhaps due to a read error. The V call is TRBV5-1, the J call TRBJ2-2; 9 nucleotides align to TRBD2. The germline gives CDR1 SGHRS, CDR2 YFSETQ. The CDR3 extends over 15 amino acids. The CDR3 DNA is TGCGCCCGCAGCGGGGGGCGGGGGGGCTCCGGGGAGCTGTTTTTT. Translation: CARSGGRGGSGELFF. The complete variable domain, with remaining parts taken from reference TRBV5-1 and TRBJ2-2, reads KAGVTQTPRYLIKTRGQQVTLSCSPISGHRSVSWYQQTPGQGLQFLFEYFSETQRNKGNFPGRFSGRQFSNSRSEMNVSTLELGDSALYLCARSGGRGGSGELFFGEGSRLTVL.

The V and J genes are TRBV5-1 and TRBJ2-2; weak D call: TRBD1 (5 bases). CDR3 length equals 16 residues. V lost 4 bases and J 1 base, leaving 14 bases between the germline ends. Germline assignment: CDR1 SGHRS and CDR2 YFSETQ. The CDR3 loop reads CASSGDSFLNTGELFF. The CDR3 bases are TGCGCCAGCAGCGGAGACAGTTTCCTGAACACCGGGGAGCTGTTTTTT.

This chain connects TRBV9 to TRBJ1-2; 7 bases match TRBD1. The germline V gene has CDR1 SGDLS and CDR2 YYNGEE. V was clipped by 1 base and J by 0 bases; unmatched bases: 0. The CDR3 contains 14 residues. The DNA for the CDR3 is TGTGCCAGCAGCGTACAGGGGGCTAACTATGGCTACACCTTC. It is translated as CASSVQGANYGYTF.

The chain recombines TRBV2 with TRBJ2-7; the match to TRBD2 covers 9 bases. Germline V lookup: CDR1 SNHLY, CDR2 FYNNEI. V dropped 4 bases and J dropped 4; count of bases not matched to a gene: 8. The CDR3 covers 15 residues. CDR3 loop: CASSAGTSLVYEQYF. The CDR3 region has the DNA TGTGCCAGCAGTGCCGGGACTAGCTTAGTGTACGAGCAGTACTTC.

The rearrangement links TRBV5-1 to TRBJ1-1, with 7 positions matching TRBD1. Germline CDR1 SGHRS, CDR2 YFSETQ. The CDR3 runs 16 residues. V was clipped by 1 base and J by 0 bases; unmatched bases: 6. The CDR3 sequence: CASSLLQGTLNTEAFF. In DNA, the CDR3 is TGCGCCAGCAGCTTGTTACAGGGGACCCTGAACACTGAAGCTTTCTTT.

V is TRBV13 and J is TRBJ2-7, with D unresolved. In germline, CDR1 is PRHDT, CDR2 FYEKMQ (reference sequence). V was trimmed by 0 bases and J by 3 bases, leaving 9 bases between them. The CDR3 has 14 residues. The CDR3 region is CASSLGDKIYEQYF. The DNA of the CDR3 is TGTGCCAGCAGCTTAGGCGACAAAATCTACGAGCAGTACTTC. The variable domain in full, with the rest retrieved from reference TRBV13 and TRBJ2-7, is AAGVIQSPRHLIKEKRETATLKCYPIPRHDTVYWYQQGPGQDPQFLISFYEKMQSDKGSIPDRFSAQQFSDYHSELNMSSLELGDSALYFCASSLGDKIYEQYFGPGTRLTVT.

A few counts support this clone. The rearrangement uses TRBV4-1 and TRBJ2-7, with 7 bases matching TRBD1. The ends lost 3 bases at V and 1 base at J; junction bases unmatched: 3. From germline, CDR1 is MGHRA and CDR2 YSYEKL. CDR3 size: 14 residues. CDR3 sequence (DNA): TGCGCCAGCAGCCAGACGGACAGGTCCTACGAGCAGTACTTC. As protein: CASSQTDRSYEQYF.

The chain links TRBV5-1 to TRBJ1-3; 10 nucleotides align to TRBD1. The CDR3 covers 16 residues. V was clipped by 1 base and J by 1 base; unmatched bases: 2. CDR1 SGHRS and CDR2 YFSETQ come from the germline V gene. Here the CDR3 reads CASSLMDRGSGNTIYF. The DNA of the CDR3 is TGCGCCAGCAGCTTGATGGACAGGGGGTCTGGAAACACCATATATTTT.

The CDR3 is CASSDRGGQPQHF. The CDR3 DNA reads as TGTGCCAGCAGTGACCGCGGAGGTCAGCCCCAGCATTTT. The genes are TRBV7-2 and TRBJ1-5, with D hard to call. Trimming took off 6 bases at V and 6 bases at J, with 12 bases between the two ends. Germline V gene lookup returns CDR1 SGHTA and CDR2 FQGNSA. This CDR3 comprises 13 residues.

The chain uses TRBV30 and TRBJ2-5, with 10 bases that match TRBD2. Germline V gene sequence: CDR1 GTSNPN, CDR2 SVGIG (reference sequence). Losses at the gene ends were 5 bases for V and 4 bases for J; bases not matched to a gene: 4. This CDR3 has 13 residues. DNA for the CDR3: TGTGCCTGGCTAGCGGGAGTCGGAGAGACCCAGTACTTC. It translates to CAWLAGVGETQYF.

The J gene is TRBJ2-7, the V gene TRBV3-1 (or the pseudogene TRBV3-2); 9 bases are shared with TRBD1. The CDR3 consists of 16 residues. Germline trimming cut 5 bases from V and 5 bases from J; bases unmatched to any gene: 13. Per the germline V gene, CDR1 is LGHDT and CDR2 is YNNKEL (reference sequence). DNA of the CDR3: TGTGCCAGCAGCACCCGGACAGGGGCCCCCCCCGACGAGCAGTACTTC. This gives the protein CASSTRTGAPPDEQYF.

This chain uses TRBV18 with TRBJ2-7, with D possibly TRBD2 on 5 matching bases. The CDR3 sequence is 12 residues long. V shed 3 bases and J shed 6 bases, with 9 bases lying between them. The germline gives CDR1 KGHSH, CDR2 LQKENI. In DNA form, the CDR3 reads TGTGCCAGCTCACCTGAGGGAGTCGAGCAGTACTTC. This gives the protein CASSPEGVEQYF.

This clone was picked up one time. This chain uses TRBV10-2 with TRBJ1-5, with D maybe TRBD1 (6 bases). Germline CDR1 and CDR2: WSHSY and SAAADI. V lost 5 bases and J 4 bases, leaving 9 bases between the germline ends. The CDR3 contains 13 residues. CDR3 amino acids: CASSPGVNQPQHF. DNA for the CDR3: TGCGCCAGCAGTCCAGGGGTGAATCAGCCCCAGCATTTT.

The table lists this clone with a few counts. The chain uses TRBV14 and TRBJ1-1, with a possible D match to TRBD1 (5 bases). Trimming took off 2 bases at V and 7 bases at J, with 8 bases between the two ends. In germline, CDR1 is SGHDN, CDR2 FVKESK. The CDR3 consists of 12 residues. CDR3 residues: CASSQQGFEAFF. CDR3 DNA: TGTGCCAGCAGCCAACAGGGATTTGAAGCTTTCTTT.

There are a few counts of this clone. The CDR3 DNA reads TGTGCCAGTAGTATAGATATGAGGCCCGTAAACACTGAAGCTTTCTTT. This encodes CASSIDMRPVNTEAFF. This chain uses TRBV19 with TRBJ1-1; D is ambiguous. Germline V gene data show CDR1 as LNHDA and CDR2 as SQIVND (reference sequence). V dropped 0 bases and J dropped 2 bases, with 13 bases sitting between them. There are 16 residues in the CDR3.

The chain links TRBV7-3 to TRBJ2-3, with D unresolved. The CDR3 has 13 residues. Germline values: CDR1 SGHTA, CDR2 FQGTGA. Trimming removed 2 bases at V and 1 base at J, with 4 bases between. This chain's CDR3 is CASSLGRTDTQYF. The CDR3 DNA is TGTGCCAGCAGCTTAGGGCGCACAGATACGCAGTATTTT.

V and J are TRBV6-5 and TRBJ2-7; D is perhaps TRBD1 (6 bases). Trimming stripped 9 bases from V and 6 bases from J, with 18 bases between. Germline V CDR1 and CDR2: MNHEY, SVGAGI. The CDR3 length is 13 residues. CDR3 sequence (DNA): TGTGCCAGTAGAAAAGAACAGGGTCCCGAGCAGTACTTC. Its protein is CASRKEQGPEQYF.

The CDR3 sequence is CASSQNRQGAYGYTF. The CDR3 coding sequence is TGCGCCAGCAGCCAAAATCGACAGGGGGCCTATGGCTACACCTTC. The V gene is TRBV4-1, the J gene TRBJ1-2, with 10 positions matching TRBD1. Germline V lookup: CDR1 MGHRA, CDR2 YSYEKL. J was trimmed by 4 bases and V by 2 bases; bases with no gene match: 4. The CDR3 runs 15 residues.

V is TRBV29-1 and J is TRBJ1-2; D remains unclear. The length of the CDR3 is 11 residues. CDR1 is SQVTM and CDR2 is ANQGSEA in the germline V gene. The V gene lost 5 bases and the J gene lost 7 bases, with 11 bases spanning the gap. As DNA, the CDR3 is TGCAGCGTTCCCCGAACCGGTGGCTACACCTTC. The encoded protein is CSVPRTGGYTF.

This clone was picked up one time. V gene TRBV4-1 combines with J gene TRBJ1-6; the D gene is possibly TRBD1 (6 bases). The ends were cut back, 0 bases at V and 0 bases at J, with 9 bases in the middle. CDR3 size: 17 residues. Germline CDR1 and CDR2: MGHRA and YSYEKL. The CDR3 region is CASSQEGRGSYNSPLHF. In DNA form, the CDR3 reads TGCGCCAGCAGCCAAGAGGGCAGGGGCTCCTATAATTCACCCCTCCACTTT.

The V and J genes are TRBV27 and TRBJ1-2; maybe TRBD1 (6 bases). Trimming removed 5 bases at V and 3 bases at J, with 19 bases between. Looked up from germline, CDR1 is MNHEY and CDR2 is SMNVEV (reference sequence). The CDR3 contains 16 residues. The CDR3 DNA reads as TGTGCCAGCAGTCCCAACGTGGGCAGGGGAGACTATGGCTACACCTTC. It is translated as CASSPNVGRGDYGYTF.

The chain is built from TRBV2 and TRBJ2-3, with D possibly being TRBD1 (5 bases). The V end was cut by 3 bases, the J end by 7 bases, with 11 bases between. This CDR3 is built from 13 residues. Per germline, CDR1 SNHLY and CDR2 FYNNEI. CDR3 region: CASSEAGSNTQYF. In DNA, the CDR3 is TGTGCCAGCAGTGAGGCAGGGTCTAATACGCAGTATTTT.

The chain has TRBV11-2 and TRBJ2-2; 8 positions agree with TRBD2. Germline lookup yields CDR1 SGHAT and CDR2 FQNNGV. The CDR3 spans 16 residues. V shed 4 bases and J 5 bases; nucleotides not matched to a gene: 9. The CDR3 sequence is CASSSENGGATGELFF. CDR3 DNA sequence: TGTGCCAGCAGCTCCGAAAACGGGGGGGCAACCGGGGAGCTGTTTTTT.

The V call is TRBV11-3, the J call TRBJ2-1, with unresolved D. The CDR3 runs to 14 residues. V lost 3 bases and J lost 5, with 11 bases in between. The germline V gene encodes CDR1 SGHNT and CDR2 YENEEA. CDR3 in DNA: TGTGCCAGCAGCTTCATGAACTACAACAATGAGCAGTTCTTC. This gives the protein CASSFMNYNNEQFF.